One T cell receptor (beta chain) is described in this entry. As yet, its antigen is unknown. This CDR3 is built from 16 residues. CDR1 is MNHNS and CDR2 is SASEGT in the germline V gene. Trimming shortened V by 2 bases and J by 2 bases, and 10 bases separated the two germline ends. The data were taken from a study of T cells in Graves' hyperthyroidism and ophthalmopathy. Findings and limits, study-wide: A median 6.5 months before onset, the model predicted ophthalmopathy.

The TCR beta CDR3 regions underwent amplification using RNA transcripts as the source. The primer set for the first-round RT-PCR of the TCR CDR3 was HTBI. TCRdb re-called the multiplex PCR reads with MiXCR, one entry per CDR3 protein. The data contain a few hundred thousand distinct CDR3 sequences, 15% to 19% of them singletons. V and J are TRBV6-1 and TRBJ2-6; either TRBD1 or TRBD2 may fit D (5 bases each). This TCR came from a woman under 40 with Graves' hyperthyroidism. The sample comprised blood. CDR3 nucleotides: TGTGCCAGCAGTGAAAGTTTGGGGGCTGGGGCCAACGTCCTGACTTTC. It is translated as CASSESLGAGANVLTF.